The source of this T cell receptor beta chain is a study of blood T cell repertoires in COVID-19. Across the study: From T cells, B-cell-depleted T cells, or PBMCs came the material, which was cDNA or gDNA.

TCRdb's copy holds only in-frame clones and misses some; the assay was immunoSEQ multiplex PCR. Among 200,000 or so clones listed, 70% to 85% were seen once. The CDR3 loop spans 16 amino acids. Germline values: CDR1 SNHLY, CDR2 FYNNEI. The trim removed 6 bases at V and 6 bases at J, leaving 9 bases unmatched. The clonotype comes from a human donor with acute or convalescent COVID-19. The donor label of this sample is uncertain. The chain employs TRBV2 and TRBJ2-2; 11 bases are shared with TRBD2. Sequenced material: peripheral blood. CDR3: CASSSLAGGLAGELFF. The CDR3 nucleotides are TGTGCCAGCAGCTCCCTAGCGGGAGGACTGGCCGGGGAGCTGTTTTTT.